Listed below are T cell receptor beta chains from one sample, sequenced in a study of patients and donors after allogeneic stem cell transplantation. TCRdb analysed the RT-PCR reads with MiXCR anew, one entry per CDR3 protein. This repertoire shows tens of thousands of distinct CDR3 sequences, roughly 50% found once; its top ten account for roughly two thirds. Material: blood, either unsorted or a sorted T cell fraction (not recorded which). The receptor set was obtained from a human donor who was either an allogeneic HSCT recipient or a stem cell or donor lymphocyte infusion donor (not recorded which). It is not recorded whose cells these are; they may come from a transplant donor. CDR3s include the opening cysteine and the closing phenylalanine or tryptophan. D genes are given only for firm matches. Not all rows give a size; the values are once, few, many and, for expanded clones, a class.

cdr3_length d_call j_call clone_size v_call cdr3_nt cdr3_aa
16 - TRBJ1-4 few TRBV4-2 TGTGCCAGCAGCCAGGTTGACCGCTCAACTAATGAAAAACTGTTTTTT CASSQVDRSTNEKLFF
14 - TRBJ1-1 - TRBV12-3/TRBV12-4 TGTGCCAGCAGTTTAGGACGGATTAACACTGAAGCTTTCTTT CASSLGRINTEAFF
13 - TRBJ2-3 - TRBV15 TGTGCCACCAGCAGGACGACAGGTATTACGCAGTATTTT CATSRTTGITQYF
10 - TRBJ1-1 few TRBV12-3/TRBV12-4 TGTGCCAGCAGGGACGGTGAAGCTTTCTTT CASRDGEAFF
20 - TRBJ2-5 - TRBV11-3 TGTGCCAGCAGCTTAGATCTAAACGGGTCGGTGAAACCATTACAAGAGACCCAGTACTTC CASSLDLNGSVKPLQETQYF
15 - TRBJ1-2 few TRBV27 TGTGCCAGCAGCGCCTTTCCCCCGGGGGTCTATGGCTACACCTTC CASSAFPPGVYGYTF
14 - TRBJ1-5 few TRBV28 TGTGCCAGCAGTACAGCTTATAGCAATCAGCCCCAGCATTTT CASSTAYSNQPQHF
13 - TRBJ1-1 few TRBV4-2 TGTGCCAGCACGATAGAACCGGACACTGAAGCTTTCTTT CASTIEPDTEAFF
14 TRBD1 TRBJ2-7 - TRBV7-9 TGTGCCAGCAGCGGGGACAGGTTAGTCTACGAGCAGTACTTC CASSGDRLVYEQYF
15 TRBD1 TRBJ1-1 few TRBV29-1 TGCAGCGCCGTAACCCCGACAGGGGCCTCCACTGAAGCTTTCTTT CSAVTPTGASTEAFF
16 - TRBJ2-3 - TRBV7-9 TGTGCCAGCAGCCTAGAACGGGCTAGTTCAGGAGATACGCAGTATTTT CASSLERASSGDTQYF
15 - TRBJ1-5 few TRBV5-1 TGCGCCAGCAGCTTCACCTCGGGGGGTAATCAGCCCCAGCATTTT CASSFTSGGNQPQHF
13 - TRBJ1-3 - TRBV5-1 TGCGCCAGCAGCTCCGACCGGAGGAACACCATATATTTT CASSSDRRNTIYF
13 - TRBJ1-2 few TRBV28 TGTGCCAGCAGTTTAATACTATTTGGTGGCTACACCTTC CASSLILFGGYTF
15 TRBD1 TRBJ1-2 - TRBV6-5 TGTGCCAGCAGTTACCGGGACAGGGATGACTATGGCTACACCTTC CASSYRDRDDYGYTF
13 - TRBJ2-5 - TRBV3-1 TGTGCCAGCAGACACGGGAGCGGAGAGACCCAGTACTTC CASRHGSGETQYF
14 - TRBJ1-1 - TRBV7-2 TGTGCCAGCAGGCCGGACAGAACGAACACTGAAGCTTTCTTT CASRPDRTNTEAFF
14 - TRBJ2-4 - TRBV15 TGTGCCACCAGCAGAGTGTTGGGGGAAAACATTCAGTACTTC CATSRVLGENIQYF
19 TRBD1 TRBJ1-5 few TRBV6-1 TGTGCCAGCAGCAGCCCTAAGACAGGGGCGATACTAAGCAATCAGCCCCAGCATTTT CASSSPKTGAILSNQPQHF
15 TRBD1 TRBJ1-1 few TRBV5-1 TGCGCCAGCAGCCCGAGGGGGCAAGTCGACACTGAAGCTTTCTTT CASSPRGQVDTEAFF